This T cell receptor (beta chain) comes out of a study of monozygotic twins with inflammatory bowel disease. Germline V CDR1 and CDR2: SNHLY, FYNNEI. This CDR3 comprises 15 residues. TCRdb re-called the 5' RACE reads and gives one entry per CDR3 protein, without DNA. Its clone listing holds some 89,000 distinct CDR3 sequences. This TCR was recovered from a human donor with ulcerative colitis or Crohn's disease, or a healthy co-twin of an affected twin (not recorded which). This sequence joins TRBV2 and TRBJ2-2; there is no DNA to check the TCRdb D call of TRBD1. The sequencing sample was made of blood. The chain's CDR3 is CASMGQGRNTGELFF. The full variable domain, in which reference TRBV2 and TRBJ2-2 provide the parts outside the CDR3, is EPEVTQTPSHQVTQMGQEVILRCVPISNHLYFYWYRQILGQKVEFLVSFYNNEISEKSEIFDDQFSVERPDGSNFTLKIRSTKLEDSAMYFCASMGQGRNTGELFFGEGSRLTVL.